This paragraph covers one T cell receptor (beta chain) sequence. Its antigen is unknown. A sample-barcoded 5' primer and a J-beta primer mix were used in a second PCR of about 7 to 12 cycles. Paired-end reads containing CDR3 totaled no fewer than 2.5 million for each sample. TCRdb reprocessed the 5' RACE reads via MiXCR and lists one record per CDR3 protein. This table holds about 1,400,000 distinct CDR3 sequences, 45% to 70% found once. The sample originates from a study of blood T cells in healthy people across ages. The authors extracted at least 5.5 micrograms of total RNA per sample. Study outcomes and limitations: Greater diversity and more naive CD4+ cells were seen in long-lived donors than in aged donors.

Germline CDR1 reads MNHEY; CDR2 reads SVGEGT. There are 13 residues in the CDR3. V lost 8 bases and J 3 bases, leaving 11 bases between the germline ends. Sequencing was done on a sample of blood. The chain joins TRBV6-2 or TRBV6-3 to TRBJ2-4, with D possibly being TRBD1 (6 bases). The TCR comes from a man aged 18 to 29 in good health. CDR3 region: CASVSDSKNIQYF. As DNA, the CDR3 is TGTGCCAGCGTTTCGGACAGCAAAAACATTCAGTACTTC.